This T cell receptor beta chain was sequenced during a study of blood T cell repertoires in COVID-19. The overall study: The study drew acute and convalescent COVID-19 samples from the United States, Italy and Spain.

TCRdb's copy holds only in-frame clones and misses some; the assay was immunoSEQ multiplex PCR. The sample gives over 250,000 clones, less than 90% of which show up once; 3% is in the top ten. Material for sequencing was PBMCs or T cells enriched from blood (not recorded which). The clonotype was recovered from a woman aged 50 to 60 who had recovered from COVID-19.

CDR3 sequence (DNA): TGCGCCAGCAGTGAGTGGGGGGCCTACGAGCAGTACTTC. It specifies CASSEWGAYEQYF. The chain combines TRBV10-2 with TRBJ2-7; the D gene is possibly TRBD2 (6 bases). This CDR3 contains 13 residues. Germline V lookup: CDR1 WSHSY, CDR2 SAAADI. V lost 1 base to trimming and J lost 2 bases, with 6 bases between them.